This T cell receptor beta chain was sequenced in a study of blood T cell repertoires in COVID-19. Study at large: The United States, Italy and Spain supplied acute and convalescent COVID-19 samples. The cDNA or gDNA used as material had been derived from T cells, B-cell-depleted T cells, or PBMCs.

The table lists this clone with a few counts. How the authors handled the data: For nucleated cells, counts were estimated from reference gene primer amplification. TCRdb's table, derived via immunoSEQ multiplex PCR, lists solely in-frame clones and lacks some. V and J calls and clone size are as listed in that table; D and trimming were resolved from the DNA. Among about 120,000 clones listed, more than 70% were seen once. This sequence originates from a man in his sixties with acute or convalescent COVID-19. The specimen sequenced was peripheral blood.

The DNA for the CDR3 is TGTGCCAGCAGTACAGGGGGCGCGGGAGAGACCCAGTACTTC. Translated: CASSTGGAGETQYF. The V and J genes are TRBV6-2 or TRBV6-3 and TRBJ2-5; TRBD1 matches 9 bases. CDR3 size: 14 residues. Germline loops: CDR1 MNHEY, CDR2 SVGEGT. J gave up 4 bases and V 5 bases, and 5 bases lay outside the gene matches.